Listed here are 20 T cell receptor beta chains from one sample, sequenced in a study of cytomegalovirus exposure and HLA in healthy donors (TCRdb year 2017). Library prep was done by the immunoSEQ multiplex PCR assay. The multiplex PCR relied on a mix of 60 forward primers for TCR Vbeta segments and 13 reverse primers for TCR Jbeta segments. TCRdb took over this immuneACCESS table, retaining in-frame rearrangements with V and J assigned. Such tables are incomplete; in checked studies, under half of the missing clones stem from an unresolved V gene, and the remainder is unexplained. Across this sample there are about 130,000 clones, with around 82% seen only once. The ten largest clones add up to roughly 3.5% of the sample. The specimen was PBMCs. These TCRs come from a woman aged 40 to 50 in good health and CMV-seropositive.

V gene TRBV6-1 combines with J gene TRBJ1-1, with 8 bases matching TRBD1. Per the germline V gene, CDR1 is MNHNS and CDR2 is SASEGT. The ends lost 8 bases at V and 6 bases at J; junction bases unmatched: 5. This CDR3 has 12 residues. The CDR3 bases are TGTGCCAGCGCCGGGACAGGAGCTGAAGCTTTCTTT. Amino acid sequence: CASAGTGAEAFF.

V and J are TRBV4-3 and TRBJ2-5; 9 positions agree with TRBD2. With 4 bases clipped from V and 4 bases from J, the junction kept 10 bases outside the gene matches. The length of the CDR3 is 16 residues. Germline-derived CDR1 and CDR2 are LGHNA and YSLEER. The DNA of the CDR3 is TGCGCCAGCAGCCCTTCGGGACTAGCTAGAGGAGAGACCCAGTACTTC. This translates into CASSPSGLARGETQYF.

The V call is TRBV9, the J call TRBJ2-2; tentatively, D is TRBD1 (6 bases). V was trimmed by 2 bases and J by 4 bases, leaving 15 bases between them. The germline V gene encodes CDR1 SGDLS and CDR2 YYNGEE. This CDR3 contains 16 residues. The chain's CDR3 is CASSVEPGHTTGELFF. In DNA form, the CDR3 reads TGTGCCAGCAGCGTTGAGCCGGGACACACCACCGGGGAGCTGTTTTTT.

This clone was seen a handful of times. V gene TRBV21-1 combines with J gene TRBJ2-4; the table calls TRBD2, which could not be checked here. TRBV21-1 is given as a pseudogene. The CDR3 runs to 16 residues. The CDR3, as DNA: TGTGCCAGCTGCAAACTGGGGAGGCTAGCCAAAAACATTCAGTACTTC. This translates into CASCKLGRLAKNIQYF.

This clone was observed a few times. This chain links TRBV5-1 with TRBJ2-7; D might be TRBD2 (6 bases). Trimming left V 0 bases short and J 2 bases short, with 18 bases between. Germline CDR1 SGHRS, CDR2 YFSETQ. The CDR3 runs 17 residues. The CDR3 loop reads CASSLGRERGLTYEQYF. The CDR3 DNA sequence: TGCGCCAGCAGCTTGGGTCGGGAACGGGGGTTGACCTACGAGCAGTACTTC.

This rearrangement joins TRBV6-6 to TRBJ2-2; the D gene is possibly TRBD1 (5 bases). Per germline, CDR1 MNHNY and CDR2 SVGAGI (reference sequence). This CDR3 spans 14 amino acids. V gave up 6 bases and J gave up 1 base, with 9 bases separating them. The CDR3 here is CASRLTGNTGELFF. The CDR3 DNA is TGTGCCAGCAGACTCACAGGGAACACCGGGGAGCTGTTTTTT.

V and J are TRBV7-3 and TRBJ2-1; TRBD2 matches 13 bases. The germline V gene has CDR1 SGHTA and CDR2 FQGTGA. After removal of 4 bases from V and 9 bases from J, the junction contained 6 bases not matched to a gene. CDR3 size: 15 residues. CDR3: CASSSFGTSGTEQFF. DNA for the CDR3: TGTGCCAGCAGCTCATTCGGGACTAGCGGGACTGAGCAGTTCTTC. Supplemented by reference TRBV7-3 and TRBJ2-1, the full variable domain reads GAGVSQTPSNKVTEKGKYVELRCDPISGHTALYWYRQSLGQGPEFLIYFQGTGAADDSGLPNDRFFAVRPEGSVSTLKIQRTERGDSAVYLCASSSFGTSGTEQFFGPGTRLTVL.

The CDR3, as DNA: TGTGCCAGCAGCTTAGAGAGGGACTACGAGCAGTACTTC. It translates to CASSLERDYEQYF. The gene calls are TRBV11-2 and TRBJ2-7, with D possibly TRBD2 on 5 matching bases. Looked up from germline, CDR1 is SGHAT and CDR2 is FQNNGV. V was clipped by 0 bases and J by 3 bases, with 6 bases between them. The CDR3 contains 13 residues.

This chain joins TRBV27 and TRBJ1-2, with D possibly being TRBD1 (5 bases). Germline-derived CDR1 and CDR2 are MNHEY and SMNVEV (reference sequence). The CDR3 spans 16 residues. Trimming pared 3 bases from V and 6 bases from J, leaving 20 bases between. The CDR3 coding sequence is TGTGCCAGCAGTTTCCTACCCCCGGGGGTCAGGGATGGCTACACCTTC. Translation gives CASSFLPPGVRDGYTF.

The J gene is TRBJ1-2, the V gene TRBV10-2; D not certain. Trimming shortened V by 2 bases and J by 5 bases, and 15 bases separated the two germline ends. This CDR3 contains 15 residues. In germline, CDR1 is WSHSY, CDR2 SAAADI. The CDR3 protein is CASSEPSGGKYGYTF. The CDR3 DNA reads as TGCGCCAGCAGTGAGCCTTCGGGAGGGAAATATGGCTACACCTTC.

With regard to this clone: Sequence at one end of the junction differs from germline and may be a read error. The chain links TRBV7-7 to TRBJ1-2; perhaps TRBD1 as D (5 bases). The CDR3 is made up of 16 amino acids. Germline-derived CDR1 and CDR2 are SSHAT and FNYEAQ (reference sequence). The CDR3 here is CASSSYAIREVYGYTF. The CDR3 coding sequence is TGTGCTAGCAGCTCTTACGCGATCAGGGAGGTTTATGGCTACACCTTC.

The chain joins TRBV10-3 to TRBJ2-5, with 7 positions matching TRBD1. With 6 bases clipped from V and 4 bases from J, the junction kept 5 bases outside the gene matches. The CDR3 is made up of 13 amino acids. Germline V CDR1 and CDR2: ENHRY, SYGVKD. The CDR3 spells CAISPTGPETQYF. CDR3 sequence (DNA): TGTGCCATCAGCCCGACAGGGCCAGAGACCCAGTACTTC.

The chain has TRBV12-5 and TRBJ2-5; D might be TRBD2 (5 bases). Per the germline V gene, CDR1 is LGHNT and CDR2 is FRNRAP. The CDR3 consists of 13 residues. Trimming stripped 9 bases from V and 1 base from J, with 12 bases between. In DNA form, the CDR3 reads TGTGCTAGCCGAGGGCCCTCCCAAGAGACCCAGTACTTC. It specifies CASRGPSQETQYF.

The gene calls are TRBV5-6 and TRBJ1-1, with D maybe TRBD1 (5 bases). Between the trimmed V and J ends, which lost 4 bases and 4 bases, there was a span of 14 bases. The germline CDR1 and CDR2 sequences are SGHDT and YYEEEE. The length of the CDR3 is 14 residues. CDR3 protein: CASSVSGPSTEAFF. CDR3 sequence (DNA): TGTGCCAGCAGCGTATCAGGGCCGAGCACTGAAGCTTTCTTT.

The rearrangement joins TRBV5-8 to TRBJ2-7; 7 bases match TRBD1. The germline V gene encodes CDR1 SGHTS and CDR2 YDEGEE. This CDR3 spans 13 amino acids. The V and J ends lost 2 bases and 2 bases, in that order; junction bases with no gene match: 1. The CDR3 here is CASSFGQAYEQYF. Here the CDR3 DNA reads TGTGCCAGCAGCTTTGGACAGGCCTACGAGCAGTACTTC.

This chain links TRBV19 with TRBJ1-5; 9 bases line up with TRBD1. Germline values: CDR1 LNHDA, CDR2 SQIVND (reference sequence). The CDR3 is 15 amino acids. The trim removed 9 bases at V and 2 bases at J, leaving 8 bases unmatched. CDR3: CASTEWDRGNQPQHF. The CDR3 coding sequence is TGTGCCAGCACCGAGTGGGACAGGGGCAATCAGCCCCAGCATTTT.

This chain links TRBV4-1 with TRBJ2-5; 7 nucleotides line up with TRBD2. CDR1 is MGHRA and CDR2 is YSYEKL in the germline V gene. After removal of 0 bases from V and 3 bases from J, the junction contained 10 bases not matched to a gene. This CDR3 comprises 17 residues. The CDR3 DNA sequence: TGCGCCAGCAGCCAAGAAGAGGGAGGGAAAGGAGAAGAGACCCAGTACTTC. Residues: CASSQEEGGKGEETQYF.

The chain links TRBV7-2 to TRBJ1-5; D possibly corresponds to TRBD1 (5 bases). Germline V lookup: CDR1 SGHTA, CDR2 FQGNSA. Trimming stripped 5 bases from V and 9 bases from J, with 14 bases between. The CDR3 length is 13 residues. CDR3 loop: CASSLDRGRPQHF. DNA of the CDR3: TGTGCCAGCAGCCTCGACCGGGGGAGGCCCCAGCATTTT.

With respect to this clone: One end of the junction varies from germline; a read error may be responsible. CDR3: CASSEEPPQYTIHTKAFF. For the CDR3, the DNA is TGTGCCAGCAGTGAAGAACCCCCCCAGTACACTATACACACTAAAGCTTTCTTT. V gene TRBV2 combines with J gene TRBJ1-1, with D hard to call. The germline gives CDR1 SNHLY, CDR2 FYNNEI. The CDR3 sequence is 18 residues long. The full variable domain, rest sourced from reference TRBV2 and TRBJ1-1, is EPEVTQTPSHQVTQMGQEVILRCVPISNHLYFYWYRQILGQKVEFLVSFYNNEISEKSEIFDDQFSVERPDGSNFTLKIRSTKLEDSAMYFCASSEEPPQYTIHTKAFFGQGTRLTVV.

The chain employs TRBV14 and TRBJ2-5; possibly TRBD1 for D (6 bases). The ends were cut back, 5 bases at V and 1 base at J, with 8 bases in the middle. Per germline, CDR1 SGHDN and CDR2 FVKESK. This CDR3 has 13 amino acids. The CDR3 reads CASSTGSQETQYF. The CDR3 nucleotides read TGTGCCAGCAGCACAGGGAGCCAAGAGACCCAGTACTTC.